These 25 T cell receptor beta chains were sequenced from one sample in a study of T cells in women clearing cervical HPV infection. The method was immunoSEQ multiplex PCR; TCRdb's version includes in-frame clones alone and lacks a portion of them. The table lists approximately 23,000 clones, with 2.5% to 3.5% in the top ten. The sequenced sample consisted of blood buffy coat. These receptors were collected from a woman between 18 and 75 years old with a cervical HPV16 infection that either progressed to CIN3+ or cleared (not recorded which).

The DNA read from the CDR3 is TGTGCCAGTAGTATAAACAGGGGGAGCAATCAGCCC. Protein product: CASSINRGSNQP. The entire CDR3 protein reads CASSINRGSNQPQHF. This rearrangement joins TRBV19 to TRBJ1-5; 8 bases fit TRBD1. The CDR3 end lies 3 residues beyond the end of the read and is filled in from the germline J gene. Germline lookup yields CDR1 LNHDA and CDR2 SQIVND (reference sequence). The CDR3 runs 15 residues. Trimming at V came to 2 bases and at J to 1 base, leaving 1 base not matched to a gene.

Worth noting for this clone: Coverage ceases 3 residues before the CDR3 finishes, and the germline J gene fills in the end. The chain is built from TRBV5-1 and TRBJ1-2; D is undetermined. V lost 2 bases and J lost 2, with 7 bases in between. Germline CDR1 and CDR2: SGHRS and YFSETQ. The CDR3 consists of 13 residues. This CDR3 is CASSFGQNYGYTF. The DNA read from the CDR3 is TGCGCCAGCAGCTTTGGGCAGAACTATGGC.

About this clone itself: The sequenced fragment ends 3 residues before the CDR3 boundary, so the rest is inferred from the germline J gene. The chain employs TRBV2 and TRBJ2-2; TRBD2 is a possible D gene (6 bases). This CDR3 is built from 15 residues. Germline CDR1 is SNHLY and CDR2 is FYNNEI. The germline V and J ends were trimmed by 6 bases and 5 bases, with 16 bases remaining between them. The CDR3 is CASSVGGPRTGELFF. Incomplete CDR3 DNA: TGTGCCAGCAGCGTCGGAGGGCCAAGGACCGGGGAG.

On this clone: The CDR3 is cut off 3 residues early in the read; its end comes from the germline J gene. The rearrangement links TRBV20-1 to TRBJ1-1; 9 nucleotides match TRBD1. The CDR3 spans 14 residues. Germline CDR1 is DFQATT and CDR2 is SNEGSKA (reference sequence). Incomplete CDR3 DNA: TGCAGTGCTCTTCCGGGACAGGGATTTGTAGAA. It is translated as CSALPGQGFVE. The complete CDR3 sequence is CSALPGQGFVEAFF.

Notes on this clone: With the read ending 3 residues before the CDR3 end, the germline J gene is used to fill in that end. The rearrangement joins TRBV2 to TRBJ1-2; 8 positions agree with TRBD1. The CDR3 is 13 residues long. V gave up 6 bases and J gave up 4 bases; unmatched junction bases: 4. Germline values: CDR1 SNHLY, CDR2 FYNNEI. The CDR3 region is CASSAGQGYGYTF. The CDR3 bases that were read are TGTGCCAGCAGCGCCGGACAGGGCTATGGC. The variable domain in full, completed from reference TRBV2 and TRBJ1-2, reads EPEVTQTPSHQVTQMGQEVILRCVPISNHLYFYWYRQILGQKVEFLVSFYNNEISEKSEIFDDQFSVERPDGSNFTLKIRSTKLEDSAMYFCASSAGQGYGYTFGSGTRLTVV.

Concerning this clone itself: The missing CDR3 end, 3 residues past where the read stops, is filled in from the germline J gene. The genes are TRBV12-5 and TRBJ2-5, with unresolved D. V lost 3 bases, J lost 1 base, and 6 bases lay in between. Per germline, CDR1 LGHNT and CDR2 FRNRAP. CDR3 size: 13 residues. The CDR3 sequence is CASGFSSQETQYF. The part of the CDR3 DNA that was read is TGTGCTAGTGGTTTTAGTAGCCAAGAGACC.

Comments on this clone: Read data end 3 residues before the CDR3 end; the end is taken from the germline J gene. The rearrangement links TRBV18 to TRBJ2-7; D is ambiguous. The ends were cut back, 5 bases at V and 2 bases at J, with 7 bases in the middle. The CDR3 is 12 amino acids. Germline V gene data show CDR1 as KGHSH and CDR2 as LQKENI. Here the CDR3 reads CASSLAAYEQYF. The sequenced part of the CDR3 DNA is TGTGCCAGCTCATTAGCCGCCTACGAG.

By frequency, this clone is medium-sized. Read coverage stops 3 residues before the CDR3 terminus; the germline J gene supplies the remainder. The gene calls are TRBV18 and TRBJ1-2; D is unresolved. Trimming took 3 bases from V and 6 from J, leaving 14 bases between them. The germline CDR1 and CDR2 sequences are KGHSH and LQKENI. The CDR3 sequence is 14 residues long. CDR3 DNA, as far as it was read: TGTGCCAGCTCACCGAACGAAAGGCAAAATGGC. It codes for CASSPNERQNG. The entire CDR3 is CASSPNERQNGYTF.

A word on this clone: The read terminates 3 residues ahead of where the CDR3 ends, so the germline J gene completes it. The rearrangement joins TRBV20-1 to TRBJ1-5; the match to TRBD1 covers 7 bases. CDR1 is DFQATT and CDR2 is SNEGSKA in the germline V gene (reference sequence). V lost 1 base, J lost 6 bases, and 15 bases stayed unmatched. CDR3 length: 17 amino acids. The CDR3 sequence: CSARVGTGTVSVQPQHF. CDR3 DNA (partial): TGCAGTGCTAGAGTAGGGACCGGGACAGTCTCTGTTCAGCCC.

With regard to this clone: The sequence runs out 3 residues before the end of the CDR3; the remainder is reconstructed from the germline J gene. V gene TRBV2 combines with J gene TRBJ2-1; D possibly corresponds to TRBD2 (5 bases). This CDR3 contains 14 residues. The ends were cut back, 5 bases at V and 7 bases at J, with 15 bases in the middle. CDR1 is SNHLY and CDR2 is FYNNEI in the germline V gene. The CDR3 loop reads CASSPSTSFNEQFF. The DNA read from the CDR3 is TGTGCCAGCAGTCCTTCTACTAGTTTTAATGAG.

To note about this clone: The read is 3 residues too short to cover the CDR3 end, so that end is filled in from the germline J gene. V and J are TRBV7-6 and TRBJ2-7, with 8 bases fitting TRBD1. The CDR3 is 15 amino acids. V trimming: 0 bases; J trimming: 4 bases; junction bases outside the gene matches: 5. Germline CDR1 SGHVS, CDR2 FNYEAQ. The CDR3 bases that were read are TGTGCCAGCAGCTTAGCCCGGGGACAGGAGTACGAG. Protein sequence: CASSLARGQEYE. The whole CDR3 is CASSLARGQEYEQYF.

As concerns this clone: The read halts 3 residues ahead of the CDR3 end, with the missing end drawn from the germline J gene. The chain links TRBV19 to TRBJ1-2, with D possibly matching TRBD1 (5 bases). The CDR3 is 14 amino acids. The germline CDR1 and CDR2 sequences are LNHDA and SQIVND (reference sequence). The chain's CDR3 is CASSIREGEFGYTF. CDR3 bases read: TGTGCCAGTAGTATCCGGGAAGGGGAGTTCGGC.

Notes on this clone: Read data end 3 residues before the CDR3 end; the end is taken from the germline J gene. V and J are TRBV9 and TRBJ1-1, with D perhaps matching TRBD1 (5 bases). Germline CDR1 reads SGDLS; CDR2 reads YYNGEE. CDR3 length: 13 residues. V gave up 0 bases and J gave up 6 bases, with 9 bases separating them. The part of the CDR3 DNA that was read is TGTGCCAGCAGCGTAGAGCAGGGATCTGAA. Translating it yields CASSVEQGSE. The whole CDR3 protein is CASSVEQGSEAFF.

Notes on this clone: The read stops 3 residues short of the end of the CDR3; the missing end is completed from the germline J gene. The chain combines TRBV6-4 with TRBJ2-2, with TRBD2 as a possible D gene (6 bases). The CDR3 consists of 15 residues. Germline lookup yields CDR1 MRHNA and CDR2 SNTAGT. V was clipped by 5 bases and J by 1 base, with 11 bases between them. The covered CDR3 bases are TGTGCCAGCAGTCAAAACGGGGGGAACACCGGGGAG. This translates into CASSQNGGNTGE. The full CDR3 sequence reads CASSQNGGNTGELFF.

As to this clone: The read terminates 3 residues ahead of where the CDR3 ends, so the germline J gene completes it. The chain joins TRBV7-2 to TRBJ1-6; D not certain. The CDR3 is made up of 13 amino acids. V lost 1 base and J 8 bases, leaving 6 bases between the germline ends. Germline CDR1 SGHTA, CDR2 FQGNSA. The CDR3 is CASSLVRDSPLHF. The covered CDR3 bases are TGTGCCAGCAGCTTAGTCAGAGATTCACCC.

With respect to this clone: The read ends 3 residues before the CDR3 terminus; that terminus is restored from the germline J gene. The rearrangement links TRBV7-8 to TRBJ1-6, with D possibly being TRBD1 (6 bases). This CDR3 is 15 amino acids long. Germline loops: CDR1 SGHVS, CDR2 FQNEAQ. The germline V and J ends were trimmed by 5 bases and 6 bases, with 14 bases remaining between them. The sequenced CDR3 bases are TGTGCCAGCAGCACTACAGGGACCGGTAATTCACCC. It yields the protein CASSTTGTGNSP. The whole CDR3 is CASSTTGTGNSPLHF.

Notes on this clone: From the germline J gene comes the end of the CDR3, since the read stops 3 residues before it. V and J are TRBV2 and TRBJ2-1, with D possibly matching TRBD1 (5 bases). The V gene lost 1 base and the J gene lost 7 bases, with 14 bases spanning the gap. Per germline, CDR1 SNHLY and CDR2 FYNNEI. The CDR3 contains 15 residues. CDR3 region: CASSEGLQGRNEQFF. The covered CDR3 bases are TGTGCCAGCAGTGAAGGGTTGCAGGGAAGGAATGAG.

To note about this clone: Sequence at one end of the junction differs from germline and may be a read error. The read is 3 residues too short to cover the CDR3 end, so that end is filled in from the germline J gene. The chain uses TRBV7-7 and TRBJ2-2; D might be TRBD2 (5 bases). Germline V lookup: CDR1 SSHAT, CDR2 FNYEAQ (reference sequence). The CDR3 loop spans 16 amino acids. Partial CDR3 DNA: TGTGCTAGCAGCTTAGCGCTAATGGTGAACACCGGGGAG. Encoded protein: CASSLALMVNTGE. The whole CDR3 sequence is CASSLALMVNTGELFF.

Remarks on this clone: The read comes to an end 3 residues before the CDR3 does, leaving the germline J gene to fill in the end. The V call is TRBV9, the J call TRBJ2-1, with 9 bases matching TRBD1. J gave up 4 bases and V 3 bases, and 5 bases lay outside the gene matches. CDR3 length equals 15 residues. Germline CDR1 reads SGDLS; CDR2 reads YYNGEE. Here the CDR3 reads CASSEGGQGYNEQFF. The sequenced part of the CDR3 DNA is TGTGCCAGCAGCGAGGGGGGACAGGGTTACAATGAG.

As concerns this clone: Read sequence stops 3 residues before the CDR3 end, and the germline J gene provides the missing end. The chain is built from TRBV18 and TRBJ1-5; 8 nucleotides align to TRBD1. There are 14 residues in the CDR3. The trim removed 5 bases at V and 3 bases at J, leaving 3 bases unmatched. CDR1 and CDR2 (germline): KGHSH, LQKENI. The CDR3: CASSGGQDNQPQHF. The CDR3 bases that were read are TGTGCCAGCTCAGGGGGACAGGACAATCAGCCC.

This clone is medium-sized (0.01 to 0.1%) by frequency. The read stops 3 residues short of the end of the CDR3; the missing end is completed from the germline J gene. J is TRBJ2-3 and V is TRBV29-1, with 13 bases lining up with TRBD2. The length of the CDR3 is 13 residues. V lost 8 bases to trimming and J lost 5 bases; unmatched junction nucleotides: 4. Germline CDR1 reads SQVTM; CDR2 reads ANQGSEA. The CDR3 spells CSSGTSGIDTQYF. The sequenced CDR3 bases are TGCAGCTCAGGGACTAGCGGGATAGATACG.

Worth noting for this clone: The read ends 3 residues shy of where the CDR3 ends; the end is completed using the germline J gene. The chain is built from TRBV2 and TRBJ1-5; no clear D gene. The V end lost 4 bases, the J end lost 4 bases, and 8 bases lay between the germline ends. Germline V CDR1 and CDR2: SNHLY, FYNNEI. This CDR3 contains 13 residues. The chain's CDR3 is CASSGFRNQPQHF. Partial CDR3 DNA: TGTGCCAGCAGTGGTTTCAGGAATCAGCCC.

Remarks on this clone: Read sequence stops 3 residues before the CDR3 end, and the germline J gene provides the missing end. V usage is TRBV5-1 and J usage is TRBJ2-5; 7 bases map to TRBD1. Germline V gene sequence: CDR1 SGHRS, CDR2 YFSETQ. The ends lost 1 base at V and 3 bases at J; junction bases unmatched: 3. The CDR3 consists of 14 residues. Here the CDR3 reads CASSLPGQEETQYF. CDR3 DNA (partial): TGCGCCAGCAGCTTGCCCGGACAGGAAGAGACC.

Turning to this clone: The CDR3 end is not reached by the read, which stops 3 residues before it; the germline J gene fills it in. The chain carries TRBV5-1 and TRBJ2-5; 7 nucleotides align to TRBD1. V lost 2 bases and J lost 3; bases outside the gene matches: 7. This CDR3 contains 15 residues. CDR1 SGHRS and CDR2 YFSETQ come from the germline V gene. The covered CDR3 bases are TGCGCCAGCAGCTTCAATTCCGGGACAGAAGAGACC. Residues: CASSFNSGTEET. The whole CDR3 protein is CASSFNSGTEETQYF.

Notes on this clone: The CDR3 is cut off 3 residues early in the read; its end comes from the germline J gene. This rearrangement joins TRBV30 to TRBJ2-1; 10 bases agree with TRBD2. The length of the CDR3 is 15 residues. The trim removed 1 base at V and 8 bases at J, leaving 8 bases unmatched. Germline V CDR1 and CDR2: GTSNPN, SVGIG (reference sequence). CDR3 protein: CAWSGWSGRGHEQFF. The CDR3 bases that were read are TGTGCCTGGAGTGGGTGGAGCGGGAGGGGGCATGAG.